The 26 T cell receptor beta chains below all came from one sample that was sequenced in a study of T cells expressing NK-cell markers. For each CDR3 protein, TCRdb gives one entry from its re-call of the 5' RACE reads, without DNA. This sample contains about half a million distinct CDR3 sequences. Sequencing input: blood T cells: a sorted CD56 or NKG2C T cell subset, CD4+ or CD8+ T cells, or bulk PBMC T cells (not recorded which). These receptors were taken from a woman aged 50 to 60 in good health.

The chain has TRBV11-3 and TRBJ2-1; no DNA is available, so the TRBD1 call from TCRdb remains unchecked. The CDR3 totals 17 residues. Germline V gene data show CDR1 as SGHNT and CDR2 as YENEEA. CDR3 sequence: CASSSGLVGRNYNEQFF.

CDR3 residues: CASSYSNSLDRAHEQYF. The chain recombines TRBV6-5 with TRBJ2-7; the D call of TRBD1 rests on TCRdb alone, since no DNA is present to check it. Germline CDR1 reads MNHEY; CDR2 reads SVGAGI. The CDR3 sequence is 17 residues long.

The chain has TRBV2 and TRBJ2-1; TCRdb lists TRBD2, though no DNA is available to test this call. The CDR3 runs 17 residues. Germline V lookup: CDR1 SNHLY, CDR2 FYNNEI. CDR3 protein: CASTFYPAGGNYNEQFF.

J is TRBJ2-3 and V is TRBV20-1. The CDR3 has 13 residues. CDR1 is DFQATT and CDR2 is SNEGSKA in the germline V gene (reference sequence). CDR3 region: CSAQGPRTDTQYF.

This chain links TRBV15 with TRBJ2-1; TCRdb selects TRBD2, and the lack of DNA leaves this call unchecked. CDR1 is LNHNV, CDR2 YYDKDF, per germline (reference sequence). This CDR3 region has 15 residues. CDR3 in amino acids: CATSSIPIAGREQFF.

This chain joins TRBV27 and TRBJ2-2; absent DNA, TCRdb's TRBD1 call cannot be checked. CDR3 length: 16 residues. Germline values: CDR1 MNHEY, CDR2 SMNVEV (reference sequence). The CDR3 loop reads CASSGYRVSRSGELFF.

The chain is built from TRBV20-1 and TRBJ2-1; TCRdb lists TRBD2, though no DNA is available to test this call. The CDR3 spans 17 residues. The germline CDR1 and CDR2 sequences are DFQATT and SNEGSKA (reference sequence). This CDR3 is CSARDPSGSITYNEQFF.

The chain joins TRBV5-1 to TRBJ2-2; the D call of TRBD1 rests on TCRdb alone, since no DNA is present to check it. The CDR3 length is 17 residues. Germline V gives CDR1 SGHRS, CDR2 YFSETQ. CDR3 amino acids: CASSLEGQGYRTGELFF.

CDR3 sequence reads: CASSLSDRKENIQYF. V is TRBV5-5 and J is TRBJ2-4; TCRdb's D call, TRBD1, is unchecked because there is no DNA. CDR3 length: 15 residues. From germline, CDR1 is SGHKS and CDR2 YYEKEE (reference sequence).

This chain links TRBV7-8 with TRBJ2-7; TCRdb selects TRBD2, and the lack of DNA leaves this call unchecked. Germline CDR1 is SGHVS and CDR2 is FQNEAQ. The CDR3 has 14 residues. CDR3 protein: CASSLSGRLAEQYF.

The chain has TRBV13 and TRBJ2-3; TCRdb's assignment of TRBD2 cannot be checked, as there is no DNA. The CDR3 runs to 15 residues. Germline V gives CDR1 PRHDT, CDR2 FYEKMQ (reference sequence). CDR3 sequence reads: CASSLRAGALNTQYF. Full variable domain (outside the CDR3, taken from reference TRBV13 and TRBJ2-3): AAGVIQSPRHLIKEKRETATLKCYPIPRHDTVYWYQQGPGQDPQFLISFYEKMQSDKGSIPDRFSAQQFSDYHSELNMSSLELGDSALYFCASSLRAGALNTQYFGPGTRLTVL.

This chain connects TRBV5-1 to TRBJ2-5; without DNA, the TCRdb call of TRBD2 cannot be checked. CDR1 is SGHRS and CDR2 is YFSETQ in the germline V gene. This CDR3 region has 14 residues. The CDR3 spells CASSLVREQETQYF.

This rearrangement joins TRBV19 to TRBJ2-3; TCRdb's D call of TRBD2 is untestable without DNA. CDR1 LNHDA and CDR2 SQIVND come from the germline V gene (reference sequence). The CDR3 consists of 16 residues. The CDR3 region is CASRGLGLRDTDTQYF.

This chain joins TRBV4-2 and TRBJ2-2; no DNA is available, so the TRBD2 call from TCRdb remains unchecked. Germline CDR1 reads LGHNA; CDR2 reads YNFKEQ. CDR3 length: 13 amino acids. The CDR3 protein is CASSSALVGELFF.

The chain recombines TRBV5-1 with TRBJ2-3; no DNA is available, so the TRBD2 call from TCRdb remains unchecked. The germline CDR1 and CDR2 sequences are SGHRS and YFSETQ. The CDR3 consists of 13 residues. CDR3 protein: CASRLAILDTQYF.

The J gene is TRBJ2-1, the V gene TRBV5-6; TCRdb picks TRBD2, but there is no DNA to check that call. The CDR3 length is 17 residues. Germline values: CDR1 SGHDT, CDR2 YYEEEE. The CDR3 here is CASSSGASGRPYNEQFF.

V and J are TRBV7-3 and TRBJ2-4; without DNA, the TCRdb call of TRBD1 cannot be checked. Germline CDR1 SGHTA, CDR2 FQGTGA. The length of the CDR3 is 15 residues. CDR3 loop: CASSLTPGGQDIQYF.

This sequence joins TRBV29-1 and TRBJ2-5; no DNA is available, so the TRBD2 call from TCRdb remains unchecked. CDR1 and CDR2 from the germline V gene are SQVTM and ANQGSEA. This CDR3 contains 12 residues. This CDR3 is CSLGPSRETQYF.

The rearrangement links TRBV9 to TRBJ1-1. The CDR3 consists of 13 residues. Germline V CDR1 and CDR2: SGDLS, YYNGEE. The CDR3 spells CASSVEVWTEAFF. Full variable domain (missing parts from reference TRBV9 and TRBJ1-1): DSGVTQTPKHLITATGQRVTLRCSPRSGDLSVYWYQQSLDQGLQFLIQYYNGEERAKGNILERFSAQQFPDLHSELNLSSLELGDSALYFCASSVEVWTEAFFGQGTRLTVV.

The CDR3 spells CSAGHASGRGETQYF. V usage is TRBV20-1 and J usage is TRBJ2-5; checking the TCRdb D call of TRBD2 is not possible without DNA. The CDR3 has 15 amino acids. From germline, CDR1 is DFQATT and CDR2 SNEGSKA (reference sequence).

The rearrangement uses TRBV12-3 or TRBV12-4 and TRBJ2-3; TCRdb's D call, TRBD1, is unchecked because there is no DNA. This CDR3 is built from 13 residues. The CDR3 here is CASSDGDTDTQYF.

The chain links TRBV19 to TRBJ2-1; TCRdb lists TRBD1, though no DNA is available to test this call. This CDR3 has 14 amino acids. Germline V gene lookup returns CDR1 LNHDA and CDR2 SQIVND (reference sequence). CDR3 protein: CASSVDPVYNEQFF.

V and J are TRBV20-1 and TRBJ2-2; the D call from TCRdb, TRBD2, cannot be confirmed without DNA. Germline V gene data show CDR1 as DFQATT and CDR2 as SNEGSKA (reference sequence). This CDR3 is built from 16 residues. CDR3 region: CSARIGGSAFLGELFF.

The chain couples TRBV11-2 to TRBJ2-5; checking the TCRdb D call of TRBD2 is not possible without DNA. The CDR3 is 14 amino acids. The germline V gene has CDR1 SGHAT and CDR2 FQNNGV. CDR3 amino acids: CASSSDFLQETQYF. The full variable domain, its missing parts supplied by reference TRBV11-2 and TRBJ2-5, is EAGVAQSPRYKIIEKRQSVAFWCNPISGHATLYWYQQILGQGPKLLIQFQNNGVVDDSQLPKDRFSAERLKGVDSTLKIQPAKLEDSAVYLCASSSDFLQETQYFGPGTRLLVL.

J is TRBJ2-2 and V is TRBV21-1; TCRdb's D call of TRBD2 is untestable without DNA. TRBV21-1 is tagged as a pseudogene. The CDR3 totals 20 residues. CDR3 protein: CASSKGGNRGGPLISGELFF.

The chain is built from TRBV30 and TRBJ1-2; TCRdb's D call of TRBD1 is untestable without DNA. In germline, CDR1 is GTSNPN, CDR2 SVGIG (reference sequence). CDR3 length equals 19 residues. The CDR3 sequence: CAWSVTEGGVGRTIYGYTF.